The rows below give T cell receptor beta chains drawn from one sample of a study of T cell responses to AZD1222 COVID-19 vaccine. Some clones are missing from TCRdb's copy, which holds only in-frame ones; the method was immunoSEQ multiplex PCR. The sample records 150,000 to 200,000 clones, nearly 95% being singletons. The sequences come from peripheral blood, collected 28 days after the second AZD1222 dose. All receptors come from an adult who received the AZD1222 COVID-19 vaccine. Each CDR3 is given with its conserved first and last residue.

cdr3_aa	v_call	j_call
CASSLNRVGAFF	TRBV11-2	TRBJ1-1
CATSDWSGRAYDTQYF	TRBV24-1	TRBJ2-3
CASSSAGGVDTQYF	TRBV19	TRBJ2-3
CASSPTDRGYQPQHF	TRBV27	TRBJ1-5
CASRRQGANTGELFF	TRBV28	TRBJ2-2
CASSFPGQARDSSSYNSPLHF	TRBV27	TRBJ1-6
CASSSFSVSQTGELFF	TRBV27	TRBJ2-2
CASRKDSSYNEQFF	TRBV27	TRBJ2-1
CASSYPRGSPLHF	TRBV6-5	TRBJ1-6
CASSVRSSYNSPLHF	TRBV25-1	TRBJ1-6
CASSLRQDSETQYF	TRBV5-6	TRBJ2-5
CASSPPGGRVNSPLHF	TRBV7-9	TRBJ1-6
CASSLEGTSLTDTQYF	TRBV11-3	TRBJ2-3
CASSQGWGSGNTIYF	TRBV4-3	TRBJ1-3
CASSLSRFYEQYF	TRBV27	TRBJ2-7
CASRIGGTGELFF	TRBV27	TRBJ2-2
CASNMNNEQFF	TRBV28	TRBJ2-1
CASSVQTSSDTQYF	TRBV9	TRBJ2-3
CASSRGSPYNEQFF	TRBV11-2	TRBJ2-1
CASSQISGNPTDTQYF	TRBV3-1/TRBV3-2	TRBJ2-3
CASSPGQGADTIYF	TRBV14	TRBJ1-3
CASSGTGAYGYTF	TRBV5-8	TRBJ1-2
CASSDALAGGTSYNEQFF	TRBV2	TRBJ2-1
CASSSEGYNSPLHF	TRBV7-8	TRBJ1-6
CASSPASERDTIYF	TRBV18	TRBJ1-3
CARSGPRGRGHNSPLHF	TRBV5-3	TRBJ1-6
CASSDSGASSYNEQFF	TRBV9	TRBJ2-1
CASSHDQTSGAGELFF	TRBV3-1/TRBV3-2	TRBJ2-2
CASRTSGTTGELFF	TRBV10-2	TRBJ2-2
CASSSGALSSYEQYF	TRBV19	TRBJ2-7
CASSQAHDSDNSPLHF	TRBV4-3	TRBJ1-6
CASSPRPRGTEAFF	TRBV14	TRBJ1-1
CASSQGRWGLFF	TRBV6-2/TRBV6-3	TRBJ1-4
CASREKGQGHGYTF	TRBV6-6	TRBJ1-2
CASSYFRTSGTDTQYF	TRBV6-2/TRBV6-3	TRBJ2-3
CASSSTGTANTEAFF	TRBV7-3	TRBJ1-1
CASSAGLTEAFF	TRBV6-6	TRBJ1-1
CASSTARTKGFDTGELFF	TRBV21-1	TRBJ2-2
CSVERTDGRYEQYF	TRBV29-1	TRBJ2-7
CARSLSFGQGPDTEAFF	TRBV5-3	TRBJ1-1
CASSLVGLSGGYSDTQYF	TRBV7-2	TRBJ2-3
CASSAGWSTGELFF	TRBV23-1	TRBJ2-2
CASSYSHRPSTEAFF	TRBV6-5	TRBJ1-1
CASSQAGAFTGGFYEQYF	TRBV4-1	TRBJ2-7
CASRAGGGYNEQFF	TRBV2	TRBJ2-1
CASSPTDGRAISPLHF	TRBV5-6	TRBJ1-6
CASRSRVGSTEAFF	TRBV3-1/TRBV3-2	TRBJ1-1
CASSINLAGGINEQFF	TRBV19	TRBJ2-1
CASSYSLAGAYEQYF	TRBV6-5	TRBJ2-7
CASSGGGGLQWNQPQHF	TRBV19	TRBJ1-5
CASSLDRGREQPQHF	TRBV6-5	TRBJ1-5
CASSTEGTSDSPLHF	TRBV9	TRBJ1-6
CASSRDIGDTQYF	TRBV6-2/TRBV6-3	TRBJ2-3
CASREGSNGAIYF	TRBV7-9	TRBJ1-3
CASSFFPTQGRTDTQYF	TRBV28	TRBJ2-3